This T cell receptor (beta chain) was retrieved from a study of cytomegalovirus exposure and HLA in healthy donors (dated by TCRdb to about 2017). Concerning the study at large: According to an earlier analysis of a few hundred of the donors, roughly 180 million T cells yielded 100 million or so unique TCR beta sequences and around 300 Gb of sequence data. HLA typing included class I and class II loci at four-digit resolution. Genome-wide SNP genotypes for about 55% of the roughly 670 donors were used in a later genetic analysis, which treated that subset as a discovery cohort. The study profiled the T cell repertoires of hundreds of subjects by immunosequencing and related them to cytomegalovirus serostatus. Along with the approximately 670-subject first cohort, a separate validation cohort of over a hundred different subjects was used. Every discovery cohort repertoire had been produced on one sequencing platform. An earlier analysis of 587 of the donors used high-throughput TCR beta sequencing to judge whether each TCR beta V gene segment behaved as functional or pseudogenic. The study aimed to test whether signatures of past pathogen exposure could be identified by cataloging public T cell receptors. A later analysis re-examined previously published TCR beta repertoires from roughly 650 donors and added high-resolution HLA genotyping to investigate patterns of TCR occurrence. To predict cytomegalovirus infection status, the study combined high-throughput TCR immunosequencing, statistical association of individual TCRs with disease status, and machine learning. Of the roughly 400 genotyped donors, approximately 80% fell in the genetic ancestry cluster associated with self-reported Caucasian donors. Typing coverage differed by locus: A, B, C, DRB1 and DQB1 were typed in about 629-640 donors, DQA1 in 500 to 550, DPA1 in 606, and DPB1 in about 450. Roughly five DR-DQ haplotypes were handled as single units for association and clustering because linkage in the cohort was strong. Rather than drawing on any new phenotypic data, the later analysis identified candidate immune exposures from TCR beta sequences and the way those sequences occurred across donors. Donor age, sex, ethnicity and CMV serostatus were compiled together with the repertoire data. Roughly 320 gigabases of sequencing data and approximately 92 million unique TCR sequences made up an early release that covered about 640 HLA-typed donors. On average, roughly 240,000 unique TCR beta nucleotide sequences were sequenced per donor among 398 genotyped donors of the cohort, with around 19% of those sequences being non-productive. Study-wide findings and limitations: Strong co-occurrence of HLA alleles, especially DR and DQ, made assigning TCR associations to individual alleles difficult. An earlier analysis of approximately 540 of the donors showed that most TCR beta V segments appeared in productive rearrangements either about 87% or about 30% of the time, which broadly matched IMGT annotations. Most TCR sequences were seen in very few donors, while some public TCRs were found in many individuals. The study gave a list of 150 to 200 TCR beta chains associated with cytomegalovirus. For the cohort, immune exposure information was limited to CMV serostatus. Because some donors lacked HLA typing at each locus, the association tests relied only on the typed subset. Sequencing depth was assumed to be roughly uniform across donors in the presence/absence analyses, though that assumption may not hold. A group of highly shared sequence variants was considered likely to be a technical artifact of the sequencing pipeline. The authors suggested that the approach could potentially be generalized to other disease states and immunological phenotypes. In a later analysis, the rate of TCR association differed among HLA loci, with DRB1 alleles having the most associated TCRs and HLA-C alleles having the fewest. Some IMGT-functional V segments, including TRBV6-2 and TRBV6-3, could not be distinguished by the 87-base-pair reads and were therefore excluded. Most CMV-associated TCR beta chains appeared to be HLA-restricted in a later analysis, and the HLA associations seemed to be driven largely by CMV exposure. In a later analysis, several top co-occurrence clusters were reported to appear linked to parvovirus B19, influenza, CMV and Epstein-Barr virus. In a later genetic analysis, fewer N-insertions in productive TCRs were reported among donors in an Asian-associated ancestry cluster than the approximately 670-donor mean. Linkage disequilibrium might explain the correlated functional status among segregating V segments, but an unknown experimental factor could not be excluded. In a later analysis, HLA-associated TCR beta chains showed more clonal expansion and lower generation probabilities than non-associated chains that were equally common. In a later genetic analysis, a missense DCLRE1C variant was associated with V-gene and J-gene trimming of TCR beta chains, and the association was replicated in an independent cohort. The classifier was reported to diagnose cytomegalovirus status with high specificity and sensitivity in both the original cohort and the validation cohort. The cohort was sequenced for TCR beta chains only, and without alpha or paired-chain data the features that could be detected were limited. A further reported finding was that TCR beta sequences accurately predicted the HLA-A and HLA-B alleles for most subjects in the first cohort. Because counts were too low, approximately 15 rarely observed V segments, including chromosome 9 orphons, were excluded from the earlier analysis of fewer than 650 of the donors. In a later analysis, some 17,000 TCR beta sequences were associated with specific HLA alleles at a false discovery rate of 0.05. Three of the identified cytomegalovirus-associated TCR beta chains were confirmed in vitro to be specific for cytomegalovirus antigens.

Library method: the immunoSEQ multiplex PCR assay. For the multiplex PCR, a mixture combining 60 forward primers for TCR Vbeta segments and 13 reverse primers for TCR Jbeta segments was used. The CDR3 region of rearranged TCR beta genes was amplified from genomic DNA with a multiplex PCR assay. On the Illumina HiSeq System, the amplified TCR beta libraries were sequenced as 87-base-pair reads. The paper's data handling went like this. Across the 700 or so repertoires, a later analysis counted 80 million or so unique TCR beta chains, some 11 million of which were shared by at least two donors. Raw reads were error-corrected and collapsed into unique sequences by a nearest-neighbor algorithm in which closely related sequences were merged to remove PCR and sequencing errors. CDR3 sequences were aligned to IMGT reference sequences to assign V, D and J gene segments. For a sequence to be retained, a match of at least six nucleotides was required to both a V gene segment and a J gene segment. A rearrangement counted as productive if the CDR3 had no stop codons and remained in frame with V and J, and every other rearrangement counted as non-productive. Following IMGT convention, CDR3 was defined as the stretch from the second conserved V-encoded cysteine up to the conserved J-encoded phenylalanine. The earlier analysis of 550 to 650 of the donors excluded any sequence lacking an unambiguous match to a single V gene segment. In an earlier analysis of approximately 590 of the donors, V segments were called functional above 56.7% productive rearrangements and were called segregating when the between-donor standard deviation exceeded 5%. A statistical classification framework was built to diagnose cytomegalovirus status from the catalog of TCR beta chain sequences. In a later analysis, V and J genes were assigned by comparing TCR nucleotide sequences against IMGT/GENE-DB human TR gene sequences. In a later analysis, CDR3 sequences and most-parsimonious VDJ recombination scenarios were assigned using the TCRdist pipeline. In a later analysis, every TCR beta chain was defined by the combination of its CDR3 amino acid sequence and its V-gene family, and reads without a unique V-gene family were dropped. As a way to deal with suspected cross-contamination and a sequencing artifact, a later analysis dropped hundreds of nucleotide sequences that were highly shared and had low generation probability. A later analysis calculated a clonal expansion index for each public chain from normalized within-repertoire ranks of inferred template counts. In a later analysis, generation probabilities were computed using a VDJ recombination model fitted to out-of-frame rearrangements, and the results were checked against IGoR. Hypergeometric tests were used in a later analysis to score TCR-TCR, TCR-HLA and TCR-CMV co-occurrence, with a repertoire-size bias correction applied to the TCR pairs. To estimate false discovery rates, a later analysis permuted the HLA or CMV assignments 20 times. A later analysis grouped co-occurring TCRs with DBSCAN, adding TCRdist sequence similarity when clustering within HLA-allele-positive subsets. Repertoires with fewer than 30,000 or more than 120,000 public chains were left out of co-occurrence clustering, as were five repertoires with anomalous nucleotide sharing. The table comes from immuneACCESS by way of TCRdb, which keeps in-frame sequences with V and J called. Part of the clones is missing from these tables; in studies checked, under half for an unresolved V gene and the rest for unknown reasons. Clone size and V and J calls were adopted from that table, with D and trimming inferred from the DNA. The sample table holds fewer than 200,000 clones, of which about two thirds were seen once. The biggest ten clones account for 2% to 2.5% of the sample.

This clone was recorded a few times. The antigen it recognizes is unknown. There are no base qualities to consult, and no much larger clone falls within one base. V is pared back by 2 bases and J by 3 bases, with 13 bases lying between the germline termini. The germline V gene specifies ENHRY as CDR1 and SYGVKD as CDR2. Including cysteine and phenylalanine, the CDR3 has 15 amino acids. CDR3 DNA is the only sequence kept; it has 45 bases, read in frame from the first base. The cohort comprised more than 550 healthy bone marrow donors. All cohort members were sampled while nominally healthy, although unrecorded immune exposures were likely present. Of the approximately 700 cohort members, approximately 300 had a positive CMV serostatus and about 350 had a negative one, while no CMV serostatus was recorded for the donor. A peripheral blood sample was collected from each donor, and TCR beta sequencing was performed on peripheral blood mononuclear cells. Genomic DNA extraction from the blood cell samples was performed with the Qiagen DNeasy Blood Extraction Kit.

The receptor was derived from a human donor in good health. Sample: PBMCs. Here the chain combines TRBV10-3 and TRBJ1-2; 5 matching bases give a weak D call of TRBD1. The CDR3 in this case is CAISEGQGMDYGYTF. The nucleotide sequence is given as TGTGCCATCAGTGAGGGGCAGGGTATGGACTATGGCTACACCTTC.